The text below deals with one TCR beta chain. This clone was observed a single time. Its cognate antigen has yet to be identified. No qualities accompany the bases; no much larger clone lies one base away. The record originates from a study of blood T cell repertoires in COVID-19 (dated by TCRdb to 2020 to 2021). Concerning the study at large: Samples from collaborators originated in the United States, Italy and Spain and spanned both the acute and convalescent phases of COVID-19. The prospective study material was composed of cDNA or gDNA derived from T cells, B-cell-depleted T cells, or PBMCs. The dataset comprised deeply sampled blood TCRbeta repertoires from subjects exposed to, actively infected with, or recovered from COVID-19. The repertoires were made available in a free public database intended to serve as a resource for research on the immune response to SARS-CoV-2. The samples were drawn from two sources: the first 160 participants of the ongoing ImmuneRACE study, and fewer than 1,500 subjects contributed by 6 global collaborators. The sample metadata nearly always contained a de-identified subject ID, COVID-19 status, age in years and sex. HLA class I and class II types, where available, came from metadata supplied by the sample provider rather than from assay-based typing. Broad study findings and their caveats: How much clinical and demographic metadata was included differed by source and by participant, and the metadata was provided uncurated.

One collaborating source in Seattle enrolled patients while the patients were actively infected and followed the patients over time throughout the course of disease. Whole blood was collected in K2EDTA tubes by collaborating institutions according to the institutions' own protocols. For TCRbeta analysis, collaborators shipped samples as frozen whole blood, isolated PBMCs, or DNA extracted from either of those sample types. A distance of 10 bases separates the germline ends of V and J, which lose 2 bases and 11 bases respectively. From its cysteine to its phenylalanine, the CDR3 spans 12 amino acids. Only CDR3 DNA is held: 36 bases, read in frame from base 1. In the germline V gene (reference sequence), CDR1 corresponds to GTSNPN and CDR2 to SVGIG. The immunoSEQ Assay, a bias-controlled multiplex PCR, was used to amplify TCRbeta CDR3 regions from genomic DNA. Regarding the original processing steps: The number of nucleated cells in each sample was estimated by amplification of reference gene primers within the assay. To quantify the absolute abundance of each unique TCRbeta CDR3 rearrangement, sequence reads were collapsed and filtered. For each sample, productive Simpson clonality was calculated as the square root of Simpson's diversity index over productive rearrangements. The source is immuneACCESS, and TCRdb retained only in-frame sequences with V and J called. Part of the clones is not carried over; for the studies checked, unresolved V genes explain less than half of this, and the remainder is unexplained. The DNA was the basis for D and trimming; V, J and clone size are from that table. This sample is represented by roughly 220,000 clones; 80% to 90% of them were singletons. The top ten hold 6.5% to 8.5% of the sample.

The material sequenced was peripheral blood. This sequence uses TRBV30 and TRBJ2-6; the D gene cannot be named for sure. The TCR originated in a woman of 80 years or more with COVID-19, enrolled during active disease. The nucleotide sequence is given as TGTGCCTGGAGTCCCTCACGGTACGTCCTGACTTTC. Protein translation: CAWSPSRYVLTF. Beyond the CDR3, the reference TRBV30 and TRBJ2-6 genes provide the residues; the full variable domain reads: SQTIHQWPATLVQPVGSPLSLECTVEGTSNPNLYWYRQAAGRGLQLLFYSVGIGQISSEVPQNLSASRPQDRQFILSSKKLLLSDSGFYLCAWSPSRYVLTFGAGSRLTVL.